Following are 3 T cell receptor beta chains from one sample sequenced in a study of vaccination and CD4 T cells after COVID-19. Sequencing of cultured CD4+ T cell DNA used the Oncomine TCR Beta short-read assay. TCRdb reanalysed the PCR reads using MiXCR and keeps one entry per CDR3 protein. In the table there are under 4,500 distinct CDR3 sequences, about 20% of which are singletons. These receptors have no identified antigens. Treatment indicated: approximately 9-day PBMC culture with coronavirus spike peptide pools or control peptides (ViraFEST assay). Sequencing input: CD4+ T cells from blood, cultured in vitro. The receptor source for this set is a human donor who had recovered from COVID-19.

This clonotype rates as medium-sized (0.01 to 0.1%). The rearrangement links TRBV2 to TRBJ1-2, with D possibly TRBD1 on 5 matching bases. The CDR3 totals 13 residues. With 6 bases removed from V and 6 bases from J, the gap between germline ends came to 14 bases. CDR1 and CDR2 (germline): SNHLY, FYNNEI. The DNA for the CDR3 is TGTGCCAGCAGGTGGGGGATGAAAGATGGCTACACCTTC. Translating gives CASRWGMKDGYTF. The full variable domain, with the rest looked up from reference TRBV2 and TRBJ1-2, is EPEVTQTPSHQVTQMGQEVILRCVPISNHLYFYWYRQILGQKVEFLVSFYNNEISEKSEIFDDQFSVERPDGSNFTLKIRSTKLEDSAMYFCASRWGMKDGYTFGSGTRLTVV.

This clonotype was counted between two and nine times. The chain couples TRBV12-3 or TRBV12-4 to TRBJ1-5, with D unresolved. The CDR3 spans 15 residues. Trimming left V 0 bases short and J 7 bases short, with 13 bases between. As DNA, the CDR3 is TGTGCCAGCAGTTTAGCGGATGGGTGGGGACAGCCCCAGCATTTT. It translates to CASSLADGWGQPQHF.

By share of the sample, this clonotype is medium-sized. The chain has TRBV5-1 and TRBJ1-6; D ambiguous. The germline V and J ends were trimmed by 3 bases and 7 bases, with 8 bases remaining between them. Looked up from germline, CDR1 is SGHRS and CDR2 is YFSETQ. The CDR3 has 13 amino acids. In nucleotides, the CDR3 is TGCGCCAGCAGCTCCTGGGCCAATTCACCCCTCCACTTT. As protein: CASSSWANSPLHF. Variable domain in full (rest from reference TRBV5-1 and TRBJ1-6): KAGVTQTPRYLIKTRGQQVTLSCSPISGHRSVSWYQQTPGQGLQFLFEYFSETQRNKGNFPGRFSGRQFSNSRSEMNVSTLELGDSALYLCASSSWANSPLHFGNGTRLTVT.